This TCR beta chain was retrieved from a study of T cells in Graves' hyperthyroidism and ophthalmopathy. Study-wide findings and caveats: Peripheral blood also featured most of the thyroid clonotypes expanded above 0.001.

Per germline, CDR1 SGHNT and CDR2 YENEEA. This CDR3 is built from 14 residues. V lost 1 base and J 0 bases, leaving 1 base between the germline ends. It was RNA transcripts that yielded the amplified TCR beta CDR3 regions. Carried out on the TCR CDR3, a first-round RT-PCR used the HTBI primer set. TCRdb independently ran MiXCR on the multiplex PCR reads; one entry per CDR3 protein. The sample holds hundreds of thousands of distinct CDR3 sequences, roughly 13% seen once. The sample holds many counts of this clonotype. Antigen specificity is unknown. The sample comprised blood. This TCR was sampled from a woman aged 18-35 years with Graves' hyperthyroidism. J is TRBJ2-6 and V is TRBV11-3; D not certain. CDR3: CASSLGSGANVLTF. CDR3 in DNA: TGTGCCAGCAGCTTAGGCTCTGGGGCCAACGTCCTGACTTTC.